One T cell receptor beta chain is described in this entry. Its antigen specificity is not known. No base quality information exists; no much larger clone differs at one position. This sample stems from a study of blood T cell repertoires in COVID-19 (dated by TCRdb to about 2020). In terms of the full investigation: Collaborator samples came from the United States, Italy and Spain and covered acute and convalescent phases of COVID-19. The prospective study material was composed of cDNA or gDNA derived from T cells, B-cell-depleted T cells, or PBMCs. Subjects who had been exposed to COVID-19, were actively infected with it, or had recovered from it provided the deeply sampled blood TCRbeta repertoires that made up the dataset. Samples came from the ongoing ImmuneRACE study (first 160 participants) plus 1,254 subjects from 6 global collaborators. A freely available public database, intended as a resource for researchers studying the immune response to SARS-CoV-2, is where the repertoires were released. Where HLA class I and class II types were available, the types were taken from metadata supplied by the sample provider, not from assay-based typing. Nearly every sample came with metadata listing a de-identified subject ID, COVID-19 status, age in years and sex. Points the paper makes about the study in general: The quantity of clinical and demographic metadata differed by source and by participant and was supplied without curation.

The immunoSEQ Assay, a bias-controlled multiplex PCR, was used to amplify TCRbeta CDR3 regions from genomic DNA. Processing in the source paper ran as follows. Within the assay, amplification of reference gene primers was used to estimate how many nucleated cells each sample contained. To quantify the absolute abundance of each unique TCRbeta CDR3 rearrangement, sequence reads were collapsed and filtered. For each sample, productive Simpson clonality was calculated as the square root of Simpson's diversity index over productive rearrangements. The table comes from immuneACCESS by way of TCRdb, which keeps in-frame sequences with V and J called. Part of the clones is missing from these tables; in studies checked, under half for an unresolved V gene and the rest for unknown reasons. V, J and clone size derive from that table, while D and trimming were established from the DNA sequence. The sample profile shows around 160,000 clones; about 81% of them were found once. Together, the top ten hold about a tenth of the sample.

The CDR3 spans 14 residues, from the cysteine through the phenylalanine. Left in the record is the CDR3 DNA by itself, 42 bases read in frame from the first base. From the germline V gene (reference sequence), CDR1 is LNHDA and CDR2 is SQIVND. Trimmed from V: 5 bases; trimmed from J: 4 bases; junction bases lacking a gene match: 4. Whole blood was collected in K2EDTA tubes by collaborating institutions according to the institutions' own protocols. For TCRbeta analysis, collaborators shipped samples as frozen whole blood, isolated PBMCs, or DNA extracted from either of those sample types. The chain is assembled from TRBV19 and TRBJ2-2; 7 middle bases align to TRBD1. The source is a human donor in a cohort sampled during active COVID-19. The sample was peripheral blood. The nucleotide sequence reads TGTGCCAGTAGTCCCACAGGGGCCACCGGGGAGCTGTTTTTT. It codes for CASSPTGATGELFF.